The 17 T cell receptor beta chains below were found in one sample sequenced in a study of brain T cells in children with intractable seizures. Profiled with immunoSEQ multiplex PCR; TCRdb holds only in-frame clones, not every one. The sample lists 110,000 or so clones; 94% were seen once. The sequenced sample was peripheral blood, obtained at surgery. Source of these receptors: a boy under two years old with hemimegalencephaly and intractable seizures.

This chain joins TRBV5-1 and TRBJ2-1; TRBD2 agrees at 14 bases. The germline V gene has CDR1 SGHRS and CDR2 YFSETQ. V gave up 4 bases and J gave up 10 bases; unmatched junction bases: 13. The CDR3 is 17 residues long. The CDR3, as DNA: TGCGCCAGCAGCCCGGGACTAGCGGGAGTCTACTCAGGGGAGCAGTTCTTC. Translating it yields CASSPGLAGVYSGEQFF.

The rearrangement links TRBV9 to TRBJ2-1; D might be TRBD1 or TRBD2, each matching 6 bases. Trimming took off 3 bases at V and 9 bases at J, with 10 bases between the two ends. Germline V CDR1 and CDR2: SGDLS, YYNGEE. The CDR3 covers 12 residues. Here the CDR3 reads CASSEGGGEQFF. CDR3 DNA: TGTGCCAGCAGCGAGGGGGGCGGTGAGCAGTTCTTC.

The chain combines TRBV5-8 with TRBJ1-5; D is perhaps TRBD1 (6 bases). Trimming removed 4 bases from V and 3 bases from J, with 14 bases in between. There are 15 residues in the CDR3. Germline V CDR1 and CDR2: SGHTS, YDEGEE. The CDR3 bases are TGTGCCAGCAGCGGGAGGACAGCTTTCAATCAGCCCCAGCATTTT. Translated: CASSGRTAFNQPQHF. Using reference TRBV5-8 and TRBJ1-5 for the parts outside the CDR3, the full variable domain is EAGVTQSPTHLIKTRGQQATLRCSPISGHTSVYWYQQALGLGLQFLLWYDEGEERNRGNFPPRFSGRQFPNYSSELNVNALELEDSALYLCASSGRTAFNQPQHFGDGTRLSIL.

The rearrangement links TRBV27 to TRBJ2-3; 15 positions agree with TRBD2. This CDR3 has 18 amino acids. CDR1 is MNHEY, CDR2 SMNVEV, per germline (reference sequence). Losses at the gene ends were 6 bases for V and 3 bases for J; bases not matched to a gene: 10. CDR3 bases: TGTGCCAGCAGCAGGGGACTAGCGGGAGGTCATGGTACAGATACGCAGTATTTT. Its translation is CASSRGLAGGHGTDTQYF.

The chain uses TRBV11-2 and TRBJ2-1; the D is unclear. CDR3 size: 12 residues. V shed 2 bases and J shed 7 bases, with 6 bases lying between them. CDR1 is SGHAT, CDR2 FQNNGV, per germline. CDR3 in DNA: TGTGCCAGCAGCTTATTCGGGAATGAGCAGTTCTTC. Amino acid sequence: CASSLFGNEQFF.

The chain has TRBV10-3 and TRBJ2-1; tentative D call: TRBD2 (6 bases). This CDR3 region has 15 residues. Per germline, CDR1 ENHRY and CDR2 SYGVKD. Deletions cut 4 bases from V and 1 base from J, with 11 bases between. This chain's CDR3 is CAISGWGESYNEQFF. For the CDR3, the DNA is TGTGCCATCAGTGGGTGGGGGGAGTCCTACAATGAGCAGTTCTTC.

This CDR3 is CASSPRELGTEAFF. The CDR3 bases are TGTGCCAGCAGCCCCAGGGAGTTGGGCACTGAAGCTTTCTTT. This chain connects TRBV5-5 to TRBJ1-1, with D possibly being TRBD1 (5 bases). V lost 4 bases to trimming and J lost 4 bases, with 14 bases between them. The CDR3 is 14 amino acids. Germline lookup yields CDR1 SGHKS and CDR2 YYEKEE (reference sequence). Complete variable domain (other parts from reference TRBV5-5 and TRBJ1-1): DAGVTQSPTHLIKTRGQQVTLRCSPISGHKSVSWYQQVLGQGPQFIFQYYEKEERGRGNFPDRFSARQFPNYSSELNVNALLLGDSALYLCASSPRELGTEAFFGQGTRLTVV.

The rearrangement links TRBV9 to TRBJ2-1; 7 bases align to TRBD1. The V gene end was trimmed by 0 bases and the J gene end by 5 bases; junction bases not matched to a gene: 8. The CDR3 has 16 residues. Germline V gene data show CDR1 as SGDLS and CDR2 as YYNGEE. This chain's CDR3 is CASSVGGQQVDNEQFF. The CDR3 region has the DNA TGTGCCAGCAGCGTAGGGGGACAGCAGGTCGACAATGAGCAGTTCTTC. The entire variable domain, with the rest obtained from reference TRBV9 and TRBJ2-1, is as follows: DSGVTQTPKHLITATGQRVTLRCSPRSGDLSVYWYQQSLDQGLQFLIQYYNGEERAKGNILERFSAQQFPDLHSELNLSSLELGDSALYFCASSVGGQQVDNEQFFGPGTRLTVL.

V is TRBV5-4 and J is TRBJ2-7, with D unclear. The CDR3 loop spans 14 amino acids. V lost 0 bases, J lost 0 bases, and 7 bases lay in between. Germline CDR1 SGHNT, CDR2 YYREEE (reference sequence). This CDR3 is CASSLVSSSYEQYF. The CDR3 coding sequence is TGTGCCAGCAGCTTGGTTTCATCCTCCTACGAGCAGTACTTC.

This chain connects TRBV7-6 to TRBJ2-1; 16 nucleotides agree with TRBD2. The CDR3 contains 17 residues. V shed 1 base and J 9 bases; nucleotides not matched to a gene: 6. The germline V gene encodes CDR1 SGHVS and CDR2 FNYEAQ. The CDR3 loop is CASSLVGTSGRVGEQFF. The CDR3 nucleotides are TGTGCCAGCAGCTTAGTTGGGACTAGCGGGAGGGTAGGTGAGCAGTTCTTC.

CDR3 DNA sequence: TGCGCCAGCAGCTTTGGAGTGGCTAGCGGGAGTAGCTCCTACGAGCAGTACTTC. Its translation is CASSFGVASGSSSYEQYF. This chain connects TRBV5-1 to TRBJ2-7; 10 positions agree with TRBD2. The V gene's germline CDR1 is SGHRS and CDR2 YFSETQ. The CDR3 is 18 residues long. V trimming: 2 bases; J trimming: 0 bases; junction bases outside the gene matches: 11. Together with reference TRBV5-1 and TRBJ2-7, the CDR3 gives the full variable domain: KAGVTQTPRYLIKTRGQQVTLSCSPISGHRSVSWYQQTPGQGLQFLFEYFSETQRNKGNFPGRFSGRQFSNSRSEMNVSTLELGDSALYLCASSFGVASGSSSYEQYFGPGTRLTVT.

Note on this clone: The same CDR3 also results from other DNA sequences found in this sample. The CDR3 DNA follows: TGTGCCAGCTCACCCAGCTCCTACGAGCAGTACTTC. This translates into CASSPSSYEQYF. V and J are TRBV18 and TRBJ2-7, with D uncertain. The germline V and J ends were trimmed by 3 bases and 0 bases, with 3 bases remaining between them. This CDR3 spans 12 amino acids. Germline V gene sequence: CDR1 KGHSH, CDR2 LQKENI.

The chain joins TRBV14 to TRBJ1-1; TRBD1 might be the D (5 bases). The germline CDR1 and CDR2 sequences are SGHDN and FVKESK. The CDR3 is made up of 15 amino acids. V was cut by 4 bases and J by 4 bases, with 16 bases left in between. The CDR3 is CASSPSGRRFTEAFF. The DNA for the CDR3 is TGTGCCAGCAGCCCGTCGGGACGGAGATTCACTGAAGCTTTCTTT.

The V gene is TRBV21-1, the J gene TRBJ2-7; TRBD1 reflects the table's D call only, with no check against the DNA. TRBV21-1 constitutes a pseudogene. This CDR3 comprises 16 residues. The CDR3 is CASSKRSRGRTYEQYF. DNA for the CDR3: TGTGCCAGCAGCAAAAGGTCAAGGGGTCGGACCTACGAGCAGTACTTC.

This rearrangement joins TRBV28 to TRBJ1-1; 8 nucleotides line up with TRBD1. In germline, CDR1 is MDHEN, CDR2 SYDVKM. The CDR3 runs to 14 residues. V lost 6 bases to trimming and J lost 7 bases; unmatched junction nucleotides: 10. This CDR3 reads CASSTRGLLSEAFF. The CDR3 DNA reads TGTGCCAGCAGCACCAGGGGGCTCTTAAGTGAAGCTTTCTTT.

This sequence joins TRBV19 and TRBJ1-2; no reliable D call. V shed 4 bases and J shed 4 bases, with 10 bases lying between them. The CDR3 length is 13 residues. Germline lookup yields CDR1 LNHDA and CDR2 SQIVND (reference sequence). The CDR3 bases are TGTGCCAGTAGTAGGTCGGGTACCTATGGCTACACCTTC. Its protein product is CASSRSGTYGYTF.

The chain couples TRBV6-2 or TRBV6-3 to TRBJ1-2; D might be TRBD1 (5 bases). The V gene's germline CDR1 is MNHEY and CDR2 SVGEGT. This CDR3 contains 14 residues. The V end lost 6 bases, the J end lost 1 base, and 12 bases lay between the germline ends. Here the CDR3 DNA reads TGTGCCAGCAGCCCGGGACGGATTAACTATGGCTACACCTTC. Protein product: CASSPGRINYGYTF.